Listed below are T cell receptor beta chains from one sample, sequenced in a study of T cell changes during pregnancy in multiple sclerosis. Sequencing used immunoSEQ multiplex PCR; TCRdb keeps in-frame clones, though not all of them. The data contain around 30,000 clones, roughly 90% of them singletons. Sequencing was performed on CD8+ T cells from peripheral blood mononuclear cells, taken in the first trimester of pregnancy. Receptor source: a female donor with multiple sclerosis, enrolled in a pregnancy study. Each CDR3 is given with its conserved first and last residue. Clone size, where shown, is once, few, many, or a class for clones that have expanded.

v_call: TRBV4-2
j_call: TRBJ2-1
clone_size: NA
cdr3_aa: CASSQDSLAGLYNEQFF

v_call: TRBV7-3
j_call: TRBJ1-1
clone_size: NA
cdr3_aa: CASSLMGDTEAFF

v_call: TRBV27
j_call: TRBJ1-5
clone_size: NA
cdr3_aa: CASSQTGGYQPQHF

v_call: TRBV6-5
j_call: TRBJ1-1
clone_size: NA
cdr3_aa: CASSYSGGTGGTEAFF

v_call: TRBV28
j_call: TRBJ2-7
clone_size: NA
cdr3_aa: CASSLPSVRLAGESYEQYF

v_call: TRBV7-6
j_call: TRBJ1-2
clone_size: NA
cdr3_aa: CASSPGIGLNYGYTF

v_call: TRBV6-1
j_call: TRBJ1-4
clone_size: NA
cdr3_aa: CASIPGGQGGEKLFF

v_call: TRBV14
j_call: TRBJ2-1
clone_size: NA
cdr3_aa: CASSQDPEGTGAWSLYNEQFF

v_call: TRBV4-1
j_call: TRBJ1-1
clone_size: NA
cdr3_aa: CASSQGAGTTEAFF

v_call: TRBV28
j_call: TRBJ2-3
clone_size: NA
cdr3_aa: CASSLTGLATDTQYF

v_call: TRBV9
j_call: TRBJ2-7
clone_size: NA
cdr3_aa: CASSVEGVGEQYF

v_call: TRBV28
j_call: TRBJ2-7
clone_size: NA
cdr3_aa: CASSPDRGYEQYF

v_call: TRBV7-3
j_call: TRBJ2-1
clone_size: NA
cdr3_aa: CASSDLTSTSYNEQFF

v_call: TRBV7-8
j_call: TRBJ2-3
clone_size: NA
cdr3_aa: CASSLPGGISTDTQYF

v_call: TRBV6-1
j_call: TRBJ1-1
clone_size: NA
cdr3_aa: CASRYRGNTEAFF

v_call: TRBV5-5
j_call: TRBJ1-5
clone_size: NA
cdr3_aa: CASSLAGSLGEPQHF

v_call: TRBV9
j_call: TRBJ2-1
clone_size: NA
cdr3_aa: CASSGTSGSYEQFF

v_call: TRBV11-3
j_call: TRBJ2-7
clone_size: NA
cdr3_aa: CASSHIPTSDRGLPYEQYF

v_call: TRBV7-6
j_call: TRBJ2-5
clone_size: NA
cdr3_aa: CASSSPQRAKETQYF

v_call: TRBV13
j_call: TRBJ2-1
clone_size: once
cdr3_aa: CASSQSLLAGGPGSYNEQFF

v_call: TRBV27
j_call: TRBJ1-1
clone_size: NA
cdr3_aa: CASSLSSRNTEAFF

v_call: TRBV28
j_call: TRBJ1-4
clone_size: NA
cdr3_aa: CASSLNEKLFF

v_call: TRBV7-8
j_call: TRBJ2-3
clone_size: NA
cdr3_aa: CASSLYETEQGTDTQYF

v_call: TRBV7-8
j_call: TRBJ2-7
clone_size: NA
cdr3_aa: CASSSVQGPIEQYF

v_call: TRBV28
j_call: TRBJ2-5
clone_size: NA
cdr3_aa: CASSFSSGSFQETQYF

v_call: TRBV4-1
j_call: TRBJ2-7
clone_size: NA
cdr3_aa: CASSQDTPEDEQYF

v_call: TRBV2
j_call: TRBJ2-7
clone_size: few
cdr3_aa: CASTQRGLASTYEQYF

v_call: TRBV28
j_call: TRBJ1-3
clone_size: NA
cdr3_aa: CASSWVGGLRNTIYF

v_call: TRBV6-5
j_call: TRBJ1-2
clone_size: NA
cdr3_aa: CASSLGTTEGYTF

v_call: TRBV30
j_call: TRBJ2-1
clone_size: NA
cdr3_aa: CAWSVLGDEQFF

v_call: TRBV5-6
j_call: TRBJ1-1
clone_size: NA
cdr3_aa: CASTYGGGREAFF

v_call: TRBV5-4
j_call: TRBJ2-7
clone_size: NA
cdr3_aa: CASSHRGLAGVTEQYF

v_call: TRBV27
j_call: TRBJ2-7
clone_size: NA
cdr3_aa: CASSIGRLQPAYF

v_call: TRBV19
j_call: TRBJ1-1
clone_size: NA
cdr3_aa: CASISLGSGTEAFF

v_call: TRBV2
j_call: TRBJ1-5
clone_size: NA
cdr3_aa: CASEYQGNGNQPQHF

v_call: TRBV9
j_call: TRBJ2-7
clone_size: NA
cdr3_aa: CASSKISAGNYEQYF

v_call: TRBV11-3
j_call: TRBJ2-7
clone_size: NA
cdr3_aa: CASSSGSTYEQYF

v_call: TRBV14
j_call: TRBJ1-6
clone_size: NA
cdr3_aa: CASSQKTGGTYNSPLHF

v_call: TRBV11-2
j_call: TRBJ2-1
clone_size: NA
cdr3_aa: CASSLAQAPHEQFF

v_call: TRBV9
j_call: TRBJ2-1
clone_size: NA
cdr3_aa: CASSLTTGGLYNEQFF

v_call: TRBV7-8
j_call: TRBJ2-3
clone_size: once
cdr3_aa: CASSLPSDTQYF

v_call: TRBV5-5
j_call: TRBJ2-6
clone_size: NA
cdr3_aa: CASSLQVAGLSGANVLTF

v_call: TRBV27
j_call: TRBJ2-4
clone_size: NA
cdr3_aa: CASSSVGAVIQYF

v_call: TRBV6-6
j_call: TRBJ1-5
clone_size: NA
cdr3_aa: CASIMGQGLGQPQHF

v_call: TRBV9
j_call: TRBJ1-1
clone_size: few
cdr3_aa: CASSQDINTEAFF

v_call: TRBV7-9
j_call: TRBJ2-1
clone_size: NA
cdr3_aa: CASSLSPSVRDNEQFF

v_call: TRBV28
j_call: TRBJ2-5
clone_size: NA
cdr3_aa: CASSLVSYQETQYF

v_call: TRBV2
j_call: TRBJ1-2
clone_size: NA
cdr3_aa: CASSARTAKNGYTF

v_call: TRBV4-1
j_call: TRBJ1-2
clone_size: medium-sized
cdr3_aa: CASSLTRTAIEENGYTF

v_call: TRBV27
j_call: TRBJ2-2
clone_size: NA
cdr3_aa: CASSPRLAYAGELFF